Sequencing of this T cell receptor (beta chain) was carried out in a study of cytomegalovirus exposure and HLA in healthy donors. A multiplex PCR was run with 60 Vbeta primers and 13 Jbeta primers. Profiling relied on immunoSEQ multiplex PCR, and the TCRdb table lists in-frame clones only, not all of them. The sample shows roughly 150,000 clones, about four fifths of them seen only once. V was clipped by 2 bases and J by 13 bases, with 15 bases between them. Germline V lookup: CDR1 GTSNPN, CDR2 SVGIG (reference sequence). This CDR3 has 13 amino acids. With respect to this clone: Its antigen is not identified.

Study conclusions and caveats: Several top significant clusters appeared, in a later analysis, to be linked to common viral pathogens.

Sequenced input: PBMCs. This rearrangement joins TRBV30 to TRBJ1-6; tentatively, D is TRBD1 (5 bases). This clonotype was sampled from a man in his fifties or sixties in good health and CMV-seropositive. CDR3: CAWSMAGTLPLHF. The CDR3 region has the DNA TGTGCCTGGAGTATGGCAGGGACTCTCCCCCTCCACTTT. Using reference TRBV30 and TRBJ1-6 for the parts outside the CDR3, the full variable domain is SQTIHQWPATLVQPVGSPLSLECTVEGTSNPNLYWYRQAAGRGLQLLFYSVGIGQISSEVPQNLSASRPQDRQFILSSKKLLLSDSGFYLCAWSMAGTLPLHFGNGTRLTVT.